The rows below give T cell receptor beta chains drawn from one sample of a study of beta chain features in type 1 diabetes. Measured with immunoSEQ multiplex PCR; TCRdb has only the in-frame clones, and not every one. The sample carries approximately 150,000 clones, 7% to 10% recorded once. The sample was central memory CD4+ T cells from blood. The receptors here all came from a woman aged 18-30 years in good health. The CDR3 runs from the conserved cysteine through the conserved F or W. Only part of the rows carry a size: once, few, many, or a class if the clone is expanded.

size: few; V: TRBV4-2; J: TRBJ1-1; CDR3: CASSPDRGTEAFF
size: .; V: TRBV19; J: TRBJ1-2; CDR3: CASISSGTGNYTF
size: .; V: TRBV7-2; J: TRBJ1-1; CDR3: CASSGNSGTGEAFF
size: few; V: TRBV30; J: TRBJ1-2; CDR3: CAWSVYGIGGYTF
size: .; V: TRBV30; J: TRBJ2-5; CDR3: CAWSPGLGETQYF
size: few; V: TRBV5-6; J: TRBJ1-1; CDR3: CASSPEAGGAEAFF
size: .; V: TRBV5-1; J: TRBJ1-4; CDR3: CASSLIQGSEKLFF
size: .; V: TRBV29-1; J: TRBJ2-7; CDR3: CSVEGGTSGEQYF
size: .; V: TRBV4-1; J: TRBJ1-6; CDR3: CASSQDRRQGMQSPLHF
size: .; V: TRBV7-2; J: TRBJ2-3; CDR3: CASSLQLADEGRQYF
size: .; V: TRBV18; J: TRBJ2-7; CDR3: CASSSRQGPYEQYF
size: .; V: TRBV7-9; J: TRBJ2-3; CDR3: CASSLGGGASSTDTQYF
size: .; V: TRBV12-5; J: TRBJ1-2; CDR3: CASGLVQAERYTF
size: many; V: TRBV15; J: TRBJ2-5; CDR3: CATRSGGLLYQETQYF
size: .; V: TRBV6-6; J: TRBJ2-5; CDR3: CASSGLETQYF
size: .; V: TRBV4-2; J: TRBJ2-1; CDR3: CASSQGAGREQFF
size: few; V: TRBV7-9; J: TRBJ2-2; CDR3: CASSPGTGGELFF
size: .; V: TRBV6-8; J: TRBJ1-1; CDR3: CASSGRGITEAFF
size: .; V: TRBV9; J: TRBJ2-2; CDR3: CASSPRGGGPNTGELFF
size: .; V: TRBV18; J: TRBJ2-1; CDR3: CASSRQGRAYNEQFF
size: few; V: TRBV7-8; J: TRBJ2-1; CDR3: CASSPRDRGLGEQFF
size: .; V: TRBV7-2; J: TRBJ2-1; CDR3: CASSPWTSGGEQFF
size: .; V: TRBV27; J: TRBJ2-1; CDR3: CASNPGVGGNEQFF
size: .; V: TRBV2; J: TRBJ2-7; CDR3: CASSPERGYEQYF
size: .; V: TRBV21-1; J: TRBJ2-3; CDR3: CASSPRQGTDTQYF
size: few; V: TRBV5-1; J: TRBJ2-7; CDR3: CASSFGTSYEQYF
size: .; V: TRBV2; J: TRBJ2-3; CDR3: CASSGRVTYTDTQYF
size: .; V: TRBV4-3; J: TRBJ2-3; CDR3: CASSQDALTGQDTQYF
size: few; V: TRBV5-4; J: TRBJ1-1; CDR3: CASSLGPGANTEAFF
size: few; V: TRBV6-6; J: TRBJ1-2; CDR3: CASSPTGLSYGYTF
size: few; V: TRBV6-5; J: TRBJ2-7; CDR3: CASFRPGLAAEQYF
size: .; V: TRBV5-6; J: TRBJ2-7; CDR3: CASSLRGTGGEQYF
size: .; V: TRBV10-3; J: TRBJ2-7; CDR3: CASEDRSYEQYF
size: .; V: TRBV5-1; J: TRBJ1-5; CDR3: CASSLGAGSGQPQHF
size: .; V: TRBV7-9; J: TRBJ2-7; CDR3: CASSSYSGVTYEQYF
size: few; V: TRBV18; J: TRBJ1-1; CDR3: CASSPSRDSEAFF
size: .; V: TRBV29-1; J: TRBJ2-5; CDR3: CSARDRGYGETQYF
size: few; V: TRBV5-1; J: TRBJ1-1; CDR3: CASSLVDNGEAFF
size: .; V: TRBV6-5; J: TRBJ1-2; CDR3: CASSYWPGSYGYTF
size: .; V: TRBV9; J: TRBJ2-1; CDR3: CASSTPDRDPKDEQFF
size: few; V: TRBV19; J: TRBJ1-5; CDR3: CASSTDSGDQPQHF
size: few; V: TRBV15; J: TRBJ1-4; CDR3: CATSRDQGPEEKLFF
size: few; V: TRBV7-2; J: TRBJ2-2; CDR3: CASRQSTGTGELFF
size: few; V: TRBV7-2; J: TRBJ2-5; CDR3: CASSLNLEETQYF
size: few; V: TRBV5-1; J: TRBJ2-3; CDR3: CASSKGLAEPGADTQYF
size: few; V: TRBV19; J: TRBJ2-7; CDR3: CASSGGTGSSYEQYF
size: few; V: TRBV18; J: TRBJ2-3; CDR3: CASSLASTDTQYF
size: few; V: TRBV6-6; J: TRBJ1-1; CDR3: CASSPGQVNTEAFF
size: many; V: TRBV11-1; J: TRBJ1-1; CDR3: CASSRLTKRDTEAFF